Listed below are T cell receptor beta chains from one sample, sequenced in a study of cytomegalovirus exposure and HLA in healthy donors. The repertoire was sequenced with immunoSEQ multiplex PCR; TCRdb's copy has only in-frame clones and lacks some. This table has about 150,000 clones, about 89% appearing once. Sequencing was carried out using PBMCs. The receptor source for this set is a man between 18 and 35 years old in good health and CMV-seronegative. The CDR3 runs from the conserved cysteine through the conserved F or W. The D gene is left open where the match is weak. A clone size is listed for some rows: how often the clone was seen (once, few, many), or a class if it is expanded.

TRBV6-5	.	TRBD2	TRBJ2-3	TGTGCCAGCAGTTGGGGCGGGGGAGGCACAGATACGCAGTATTTT	CASSWGGGGTDTQYF
TRBV6-6	.	TRBD1	TRBJ1-1	TGTGCCAGCAGTTACCCCCCGGGACAGGGGGATCCTGAAGCTTTCTTT	CASSYPPGQGDPEAFF
TRBV5-6	.	TRBD1	TRBJ1-6	TGTGCCAGCAGCTTAAGACAGGGCGGAAGACCCCTCCACTTT	CASSLRQGGRPLHF
TRBV4-1	.	.	TRBJ2-3	TGCGCCAGCAGCCAAGCACCTGACAGGTTACCAGATACGCAGTATTTT	CASSQAPDRLPDTQYF
TRBV7-8	.	TRBD2	TRBJ2-2	TGTGCCAGCAGCCCGAGTGCTAGCGGGGGGGCGTTCAGGGAGCTGTTTTTT	CASSPSASGGAFRELFF
TRBV11-3	.	.	TRBJ2-3	TGTGCCAGCAGCTTAGGGAGAGGCTTTAGCACAGATACGCAGTATTTT	CASSLGRGFSTDTQYF
TRBV5-8	.	TRBD2	TRBJ2-3	TGTGCCAGCAGCTTGGGGAGGGAGGGCCGACGAACGCAGTATTTT	CASSLGREGRRTQYF
TRBV27	.	TRBD2	TRBJ2-3	TGTGCCAGCAGCTTACCTAGCGGGAGCACAGATACGCAGTATTTT	CASSLPSGSTDTQYF
TRBV15	once	TRBD2	TRBJ2-1	TGTGCCACCTTTGGGCGGGAGTCCTCCTACAATGAGCAGTTCTTC	CATFGRESSYNEQFF
TRBV10-2	.	.	TRBJ1-1	TGCGCCAGCAGTGAGAGAAACAGTTTCATGAACACTGAAGCTTTCTTT	CASSERNSFMNTEAFF
TRBV9	once	.	TRBJ1-5	TGTGCCAGCTCGACAGGAAGGGGCAATCAGCCCCAGCATTTT	CASSTGRGNQPQHF
TRBV29-1	.	.	TRBJ2-5	TGCAGCGTTGAACTGTTTGGTGGGGGGGAGACCCAGTACTTC	CSVELFGGGETQYF
TRBV19	.	.	TRBJ2-7	TGTGCCAGTAGGGTCGGGGGAAACTCCTACGAGCAGTACTTC	CASRVGGNSYEQYF
TRBV2	.	.	TRBJ2-3	TGTGCCAGCAGGGGGGGAGCTCTACGGAGCACAGATACGCAGTATTTT	CASRGGALRSTDTQYF
TRBV18	.	TRBD1	TRBJ1-2	TGTGCCAGCTCACCACAGGTATTGGGACAGGGGCGATCTAACTATGGCTACACCTTC	CASSPQVLGQGRSNYGYTF
TRBV9	.	.	TRBJ2-2	TGTGCCAGCAGCGTGTTATCGGGTATAGTGACCGGGGAGCTGTTTTTT	CASSVLSGIVTGELFF
TRBV6-1	.	.	TRBJ1-4	TGTGCCAGCGCACAAGGGGGAACTAATGAAAAACTGTTTTTT	CASAQGGTNEKLFF
TRBV5-8	.	.	TRBJ1-4	TGTGCCAGCAGCCTGTACACATCGAGGGTCACGAATGAAAAACTGTTTTTT	CASSLYTSRVTNEKLFF
TRBV27	.	TRBD2	TRBJ2-1	TGTGCCAGCAGTTTTGGACTAGACGGGTATGAGCAGTTCTTC	CASSFGLDGYEQFF
TRBV5-1	.	TRBD1	TRBJ1-2	TGCGCCAGCAGCCGAGAGACAGGGTTTGGCTACACCTTC	CASSRETGFGYTF
TRBV7-9	.	.	TRBJ1-2	TGTGCCAGCAGCTTAGAAGCCCCAACGAGCGGCTACACCTTC	CASSLEAPTSGYTF
TRBV27	.	.	TRBJ2-7	TGTGCCAGCAGTTTGCTTTTTGGGGCGGGACCGACCTACGAGCAGTACTTC	CASSLLFGAGPTYEQYF
TRBV19	.	TRBD1	TRBJ1-1	TGTGCCAGTAGCTCCGGACAGGGAACGGAAGCTTTCTTT	CASSSGQGTEAFF
TRBV18	.	TRBD2	TRBJ2-2	TGTGCCAGCTCACCAAGGGAGGGGAACACCGGGGAGCTGTTTTTT	CASSPREGNTGELFF
TRBV5-4	.	.	TRBJ1-1	TGTGCCAGCAGCCCCCCGCAGGCACCGAACACTGAAGCTTTCTTT	CASSPPQAPNTEAFF
TRBV5-6	.	.	TRBJ1-1	TGTGCCAGCAGCTTACAGACAGTAGGTCGAGCTTTCTTT	CASSLQTVGRAFF
TRBV16	.	TRBD1	TRBJ1-1	TGTGCCAGCAGCGGACAGGGGACCAGCCCCACTGAAGCTTTCTTT	CASSGQGTSPTEAFF
TRBV5-1	once	.	TRBJ2-6	TGCGCCAGCAGCGGGGCCGCCACCTCTGGGGCCAACGTCCTGACTTTC	CASSGAATSGANVLTF
TRBV27	.	TRBD1	TRBJ1-2	TGTGCCAGCAGTATTACAGGGGGCGATGGCTACACCTTC	CASSITGGDGYTF
TRBV19	.	.	TRBJ1-1	TGTGCCAGTAGTAGAATCGACAGCGGGGACACTGAAGCTTTCTTT	CASSRIDSGDTEAFF
TRBV9	.	TRBD1	TRBJ1-1	TGTGCCAGCAGCAAAAAACAGGGGTTCACTGAAGCTTTCTTT	CASSKKQGFTEAFF
TRBV7-9	.	.	TRBJ2-1	TGTGCCAGCAGCCGGACAATGCGTTCCTACAATGAGCAGTTCTTC	CASSRTMRSYNEQFF
TRBV19	.	TRBD1	TRBJ2-3	TGTGCCAGTAGTATAGGACAGGGAACGGGCACAGATACGCAGTATTTT	CASSIGQGTGTDTQYF
TRBV27	.	TRBD1	TRBJ2-6	TGTGCCAGCAGTTCGCCGAGGGGACAGGGGGTCTCTGGGGCCAACGTCCTGACTTTC	CASSSPRGQGVSGANVLTF
TRBV14	.	TRBD1	TRBJ1-2	TGTGCCAGCAGCCAAGATCGGGACAGCCGGGGCTACACCTTC	CASSQDRDSRGYTF
TRBV5-1	.	TRBD1	TRBJ2-7	TGCGCCAGCAGCTTGGCCACGGGACAGGCACGCTACGAGCAGTACTTC	CASSLATGQARYEQYF
TRBV2	.	TRBD1	TRBJ1-2	TGTGCCAGCAGTGTTGGGGACAGGGGGCCCTATGGCTACACCTTC	CASSVGDRGPYGYTF
TRBV27	few	.	TRBJ1-1	TGTGCCAGCAGTTCCTCAATGACAGCGAACACTGAAGCTTTCTTT	CASSSSMTANTEAFF
TRBV28	.	.	TRBJ1-2	TGTGCCAGCAGTTTTACAGGTTCTAACTATGGCTACACCTTC	CASSFTGSNYGYTF
TRBV30	.	TRBD2	TRBJ2-1	TGTGCCTGGAGTGTAATAGCGGGGGGGCAACGCCATGAGCAGTTCTTC	CAWSVIAGGQRHEQFF
TRBV2	.	.	TRBJ1-1	TGTGCCAGCAGTGAAGCGCGGGGGTATACTGAAGCTTTCTTT	CASSEARGYTEAFF
TRBV5-1	.	.	TRBJ2-6	TGCGCCAGCGGCCCAAATGCCTCTGGGGCCAACGTCCTGACTTTC	CASGPNASGANVLTF